This T cell receptor beta chain was sequenced during a study of T cells in women clearing cervical HPV infection. About the research overall: Controls gave blood once infection was undetectable; cases at lesion identification.

Here immunoSEQ multiplex PCR was the method, and the copy in TCRdb shows in-frame clones only, minus some. The repertoire table contains around 31,000 clones. Germline V gives CDR1 LNHDA, CDR2 SQIVND (reference sequence). The CDR3 spans 15 residues. For this clone: The read falls 3 residues short of the CDR3 end, and the missing part is taken from the germline J gene.

Each participant carried one incident cervical HPV16 infection only. Cervical HPV DNA detected by MY09/MY11 PCR, typed by dot-blot. The sequenced sample was blood buffy coat. The chain combines TRBV19 with TRBJ1-2; the D is unclear. The TCR was taken from a woman aged 18-69 years with a cervical HPV16 infection that either progressed to CIN3+ or cleared (not recorded which). CDR3 region: CASSTPAGRVSGYTF. The DNA read from the CDR3 is TGTGCCAGTAGTACGCCTGCGGGGAGGGTATCCGGC.